Listed here is a single TCR beta chain. Its antigen remains unknown. This CDR3 region has 17 residues. In germline, CDR1 is SQVTM, CDR2 ANQGSEA. Trimming cost V 2 bases and J 2 bases, with 21 bases left between them. The data derive from a study of T cell responses to AZD1222 COVID-19 vaccine. Whole-study results and caveats: White British ancestry dominated among donors, who included more females, and clonal diversity was possibly underestimated. Baseline seropositivity characterized only 5 or 6 AZD1222 recipients. Spike-specific TCR breadth and depth went up after people got two AZD1222 doses.

TCRdb's table, derived via immunoSEQ multiplex PCR, lists solely in-frame clones and lacks some. The sample comprises tens of thousands of clones, around nine tenths of which are singletons, and roughly 3% rests with the top ten. This TCR was sampled from an adult who received the AZD1222 COVID-19 vaccine. The sample was peripheral blood, taken 28 days after the second AZD1222 dose. The V and J genes are TRBV29-1 and TRBJ1-1; D is perhaps TRBD1 (6 bases). CDR3 sequence: CSVERQGRGTLNTEAFF. Here the CDR3 DNA reads TGCAGCGTTGAAAGGCAGGGGCGCGGAACTCTCAACACTGAAGCTTTCTTT.